The rows below give T cell receptor beta chains drawn from one sample of a study of blood T cell repertoires in COVID-19. The assay was immunoSEQ multiplex PCR, and TCRdb's table has in-frame clones only and misses some. This sample yields 350,000 to 450,000 clones, of which about 89% are seen a single time; around 1.3% belongs to the top ten. The sample taken for sequencing was peripheral blood. The receptors originated from a man between 40 and 49 years old with acute or convalescent COVID-19. CDR3s include the opening cysteine and the closing phenylalanine or tryptophan. The D gene is left open where the match is weak. Rows give clone size only sometimes, using once, few, many, or a class for an expanded clone.

D gene	CDR3 length	V gene	clone size	J gene	CDR3 DNA	CDR3 protein
-	14	TRBV18	-	TRBJ2-7	TGTGCCAGCTCACCCCAGGTGAAACCCTACGAGCAGTACTTC	CASSPQVKPYEQYF
-	12	TRBV28	-	TRBJ1-1	TGTGCCAGCAGTTTTTCGGGCACTGAAGCTTTCTTT	CASSFSGTEAFF
TRBD1	13	TRBV2	-	TRBJ2-7	TGTGCCAGCAGTGAAGAACAGGGGAACGAGCAGTACTTC	CASSEEQGNEQYF
-	14	TRBV30	-	TRBJ1-3	TGTGCCTGGAGTGACATGATGAGGGGAAACACCATATATTTT	CAWSDMMRGNTIYF
TRBD1	15	TRBV4-1	-	TRBJ2-7	TGCGCCAGCAGCCAAGAAGGGACAGGGAATTACGAGCAGTACTTC	CASSQEGTGNYEQYF
TRBD1	15	TRBV6-2/TRBV6-3	-	TRBJ1-6	TGTGCCAGCAGTCCCCTACAGGGGATAAATTCACCCCTCCACTTT	CASSPLQGINSPLHF
-	13	TRBV19	-	TRBJ2-5	TGTGCCAGTAGTATCCCGGGGGAAGAGACCCAGTACTTC	CASSIPGEETQYF
-	14	TRBV7-3	-	TRBJ2-1	TGTGCCAGCAGCTTAAACTTGCAGGGCGATGAGCAGTTCTTC	CASSLNLQGDEQFF
-	13	TRBV6-5	-	TRBJ2-1	TGTGCCAGCGGGATGGACAGAAACAATGAGCAGTTCTTC	CASGMDRNNEQFF
TRBD1	14	TRBV18	few	TRBJ1-1	TGTGCCAGCTCACCGGACAGGGGCCTCACTGAAGCTTTCTTT	CASSPDRGLTEAFF
-	15	TRBV7-9	-	TRBJ2-2	TGTGCCAGCCTGGAGGGCCCCTCGAACACCGGGGAGCTGTTTTTT	CASLEGPSNTGELFF
-	15	TRBV5-1	once	TRBJ2-7	TGCGCCAGCAGCGGCGGGACAGAGGCCTTCGATGAGCAGTACTTC	CASSGGTEAFDEQYF
TRBD1	13	TRBV18	-	TRBJ1-4	TGTGCCAGCTCACCACCGGAGGACAGGGTCCTGTTTTTT	CASSPPEDRVLFF
-	13	TRBV7-2	-	TRBJ2-1	TGTGCCAGCAGCTTACGGGAATACAATGAGCAGTTCTTC	CASSLREYNEQFF
TRBD1	15	TRBV19	-	TRBJ2-2	TGTGCCAGTAGTATATGGGCCAGGGGGCCCGGGGAGCTGTTTTTT	CASSIWARGPGELFF
-	14	TRBV5-1	-	TRBJ1-5	TGCGCCAGCAGCCCGGGGGAGGGCGATCAGCCCCAGCATTTT	CASSPGEGDQPQHF
-	15	TRBV5-1	-	TRBJ2-7	TGCGCCAGCAGCTTGGACAGGGAGAACTCCTACGAGCAGTACTTC	CASSLDRENSYEQYF
TRBD2	15	TRBV27	-	TRBJ2-3	TGTGCCAGCAGTCAGGGACTAGCGGGGACAGATACGCAGTATTTT	CASSQGLAGTDTQYF
TRBD2	14	TRBV10-3	-	TRBJ2-7	TGTGCCATCAGTGATGCGGGAGGTGCCTACGAGCAGTACTTC	CAISDAGGAYEQYF
-	14	TRBV28	few	TRBJ1-4	TGTGCCAGCAGTTCACAGGGCCTTAATGAAAAACTGTTTTTT	CASSSQGLNEKLFF
-	15	TRBV9	-	TRBJ2-1	TGTGCCAGCAGCGTAAGTGGGAGCTCCTACAATGAGCAGTTCTTC	CASSVSGSSYNEQFF
-	14	TRBV6-4	-	TRBJ2-2	TGTGCCAGCAGTGATACGGGATATGCCGGGGAGCTGTTTTTT	CASSDTGYAGELFF
TRBD2	15	TRBV7-2	-	TRBJ2-7	TGTGCCAGCAGCTTAGCGACTAGCGGGTCGTACGAGCAGTACTTC	CASSLATSGSYEQYF
-	12	TRBV2	-	TRBJ1-5	TGTGCCAGCAGTGAAGTGCGCCAGCCCCAGCATTTT	CASSEVRQPQHF
-	14	TRBV9	-	TRBJ1-4	TGTGCCAGCAGCGTAGGGGGGCGGAGTGAAAAACTGTTTTTT	CASSVGGRSEKLFF
-	13	TRBV19	few	TRBJ1-5	TGTGCCAGTAAGAACTTGGAGCCCCAGCCCCAGCATTTT	CASKNLEPQPQHF
-	13	TRBV7-9	once	TRBJ2-7	TGTGCCACGGGCGGAGGGCGGTCGCACGAGCAGTACTTC	CATGGGRSHEQYF
-	11	TRBV19	-	TRBJ2-7	TGTGCCAGTAGTAATACCTACGAGCAGTACTTC	CASSNTYEQYF
-	18	TRBV10-3	-	TRBJ1-2	TGTGCCATCAGTGAGTCCCCCAACAGGGACACCGCTAACTATGGCTACACCTTC	CAISESPNRDTANYGYTF
TRBD1	13	TRBV28	-	TRBJ2-2	TGCGCCACACTACAGGGGCACACCGGGGAGCTGTTTTTT	CATLQGHTGELFF
-	16	TRBV4-3	-	TRBJ1-2	TGCGCCAGCAGCCAAGAATCATTTAGAGGCCTTTATGGCTACACCTTC	CASSQESFRGLYGYTF
-	11	TRBV28	-	TRBJ2-1	TGTGCCAGCAGCCGGACGACAGAACAGTTCTTC	CASSRTTEQFF
-	15	TRBV7-9	once	TRBJ2-2	TGTGCCAGCAGCTTAAGGGGAGGCGACACCGGGGAGCTGTTTTTT	CASSLRGGDTGELFF
-	12	TRBV14	-	TRBJ2-3	TGTGCCAGCAGCCACGGAGCAGATACGCAGTATTTT	CASSHGADTQYF
-	14	TRBV5-6	-	TRBJ2-7	TGTGCCAGCAGCTTGGCGGGAAGCTCCTACGAGCAGTACTTC	CASSLAGSSYEQYF
TRBD1	15	TRBV7-2	-	TRBJ1-4	TGTGCCAGCAGCTTAGGACAGGGCCGAAATGAAAAACTGTTTTTT	CASSLGQGRNEKLFF
-	12	TRBV2	-	TRBJ2-3	TGTGCCAGCAATCGGTACACAGATACGCAGTATTTT	CASNRYTDTQYF
TRBD2	15	TRBV4-1	-	TRBJ2-7	TGCGCCAGCAGGATACTAGCGGGGGATCTCTACGAGCAGTACTTC	CASRILAGDLYEQYF
TRBD2	16	TRBV7-7	-	TRBJ2-2	TGTGCTAGCAGCTTAGTCCTAGCGGAGAACACCGGGGAGCTGTTTTTT	CASSLVLAENTGELFF
-	13	TRBV6-4	-	TRBJ1-6	TGTGCCAGCAGTCAGGGCATGAATTCACCCCTCCACTTT	CASSQGMNSPLHF
-	13	TRBV6-2/TRBV6-3	-	TRBJ1-2	TGTGCCAGCAGTTTTGGAGAGGCATATGGCTACACCTTC	CASSFGEAYGYTF
-	14	TRBV30	-	TRBJ2-3	TGTGCCTGGAGTGTTATTGGGAAAAACAGGGCGCCGTATTTT	CAWSVIGKNRAPYF
TRBD1	12	TRBV27	-	TRBJ1-5	TGTGCCAGCGGGACAGACAATCAGCCCCAGCATTTT	CASGTDNQPQHF
TRBD2	15	TRBV5-4	-	TRBJ2-7	TGTGCCAGCAGCGCTGGACTAGCGGGGGGCTACGAGCAGTACTTC	CASSAGLAGGYEQYF
-	16	TRBV6-4	-	TRBJ2-6	TGTGCCAGCAGTGACTCGGACAGCTCTGGGGCCAACGTCCTGACTTTC	CASSDSDSSGANVLTF
TRBD1	15	TRBV2	few	TRBJ1-5	TGTGCCAGCGCTGGACAGGGAGTGAGCAATCAGCCCCAGCATTTT	CASAGQGVSNQPQHF
-	14	TRBV4-1	-	TRBJ1-2	TGCGCCAGCAGCCTATCAAGGGAGTTCTATGGCTACACCTTC	CASSLSREFYGYTF
TRBD2	20	TRBV7-8	-	TRBJ2-2	TGTGCCAGCAGCTTAGTCGGTCTGTCAGTAGCGGGAGGGCCCAGCGGGGAGCTGTTTTTT	CASSLVGLSVAGGPSGELFF
-	13	TRBV14	-	TRBJ2-7	TGTGCCAGCAGCCGGGTTCGCGGCCACGAGCAGTACTTC	CASSRVRGHEQYF
-	14	TRBV2	-	TRBJ2-5	TGTGCCAGCAGTGAAACTAGCCGCCAAGAGACCCAGTACTTC	CASSETSRQETQYF
TRBD1	14	TRBV7-3	once	TRBJ1-1	TGTGCCAGCAGTTTCGGGACAGCGAACACTGAAGCTTTCTTT	CASSFGTANTEAFF
-	16	TRBV11-2	-	TRBJ2-1	TGTGCCAGCAGTGGGGATACGGGGAGCTCCTACAATGAGCAGTTCTTC	CASSGDTGSSYNEQFF
-	12	TRBV5-1	-	TRBJ2-3	TGCGCCAGCAGCTTAGGGACATATACGCAGTATTTT	CASSLGTYTQYF
TRBD1	14	TRBV5-4	-	TRBJ1-5	TGTGCCAGCAGCCTACAGGGGGTGGATCAGCCCCAGCATTTT	CASSLQGVDQPQHF